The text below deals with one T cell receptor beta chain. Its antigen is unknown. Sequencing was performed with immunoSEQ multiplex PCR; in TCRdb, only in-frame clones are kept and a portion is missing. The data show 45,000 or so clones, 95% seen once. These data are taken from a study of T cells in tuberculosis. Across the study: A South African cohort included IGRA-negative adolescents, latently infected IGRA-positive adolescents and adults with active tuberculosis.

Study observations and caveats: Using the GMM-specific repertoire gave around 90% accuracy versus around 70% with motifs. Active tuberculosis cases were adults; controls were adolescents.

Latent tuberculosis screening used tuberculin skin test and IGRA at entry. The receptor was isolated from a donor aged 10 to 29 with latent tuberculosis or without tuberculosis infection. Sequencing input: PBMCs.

CDR3 nucleotides: TGTGCCAGCAGGCCCTCGGGGGGCGCAGATACGCAGTATTTT. Encoded protein: CASRPSGGADTQYF. The chain is built from TRBV28 and TRBJ2-3, with D perhaps matching TRBD2 (7 bases). The germline gives CDR1 MDHEN, CDR2 SYDVKM. V gave up 6 bases and J gave up 4 bases, with 14 bases separating them. This CDR3 comprises 14 residues.